Each of the 29 T cell receptor beta chains below was sequenced from the same sample in a study of blood T cells in healthy people across ages. A second PCR, run for roughly 7 to 11 cycles, used a sample-barcoded 5' primer plus a J-beta primer mix. Each CDR3 protein gets one entry after TCRdb re-called the 5' RACE reads with MiXCR. The data hold roughly 1.6 million distinct CDR3 sequences, with about 35% observed a single time. The sample was blood. The receptors originated from a woman in her 30s in good health.

The rearrangement uses TRBV5-1 and TRBJ2-5; TRBD1 matches 8 bases. The germline V gene has CDR1 SGHRS and CDR2 YFSETQ. The CDR3 consists of 14 residues. Trimming took 6 bases from V and 4 from J; bases not matched to a gene: 8. Here the CDR3 DNA reads TGCGCCAGCAACGTCGGACAGGGTCGAGAGACCCAGTACTTC. This translates into CASNVGQGRETQYF. Using reference TRBV5-1 and TRBJ2-5 for the parts outside the CDR3, the full variable domain is KAGVTQTPRYLIKTRGQQVTLSCSPISGHRSVSWYQQTPGQGLQFLFEYFSETQRNKGNFPGRFSGRQFSNSRSEMNVSTLELGDSALYLCASNVGQGRETQYFGPGTRLLVL.

This clonotype came up once. The gene calls are TRBV19 and TRBJ2-5; possible D gene TRBD2, 5 bases. CDR3 length: 16 residues. Germline CDR1 reads LNHDA; CDR2 reads SQIVND (reference sequence). Trimming removed 3 bases at V and 5 bases at J, with 19 bases between. The chain's CDR3 is CASSMPYSNWEETQYF. In nucleotides, the CDR3 is TGTGCCAGTAGTATGCCGTACTCGAACTGGGAGGAGACCCAGTACTTC.

V is TRBV7-9 and J is TRBJ1-2; D is possibly TRBD1 (5 bases). The germline CDR1 and CDR2 sequences are SEHNR and FQNEAQ (reference sequence). With 3 bases removed from V and 7 bases from J, the gap between germline ends came to 24 bases. The CDR3 is 17 residues long. CDR3 nucleotide sequence: TGTGCCAGCAGCTTTCCGACAGCGGCCTACCCACGTGGTGGCTACACCTTC. This sequence encodes CASSFPTAAYPRGGYTF.

To note about this clonotype: A much bigger clone sits one base away, suggesting this may be a read error. V and J are TRBV29-1 and TRBJ2-5; TRBD2 might be the D (6 bases). CDR3 length: 15 residues. The germline gives CDR1 SQVTM, CDR2 ANQGSEA. V lost 3 bases and J 7 bases, leaving 21 bases between the germline ends. CDR3 in DNA: TGCAGCGTTGAGATGGGGACTCTCCGGAGGGGGACCCAGTACTTC. This encodes CSVEMGTLRRGTQYF.

The chain has TRBV4-2 and TRBJ2-1, with TRBD2 matching over 10 bases. In germline, CDR1 is LGHNA, CDR2 YNFKEQ. CDR3 length: 20 residues. After removal of 7 bases from V and 0 bases from J, the junction contained 18 bases not matched to a gene. CDR3 residues: CASTPLGVNSGGNSYNEQFF. The CDR3 coding sequence is TGTGCCAGCACCCCATTGGGTGTGAATAGCGGGGGGAACTCCTACAATGAGCAGTTCTTC.

Regarding this clonotype: It may be a read error: a sequence one base away is much more abundant. The chain carries TRBV20-1 and TRBJ1-5; a weak D match, TRBD1 (5 bases). This CDR3 has 12 amino acids. V was cut by 1 base and J by 15 bases, with 16 bases left in between. Germline V gene lookup returns CDR1 DFQATT and CDR2 SNEGSKA (reference sequence). The CDR3 region is CSARVGDARWHF. The DNA of the CDR3 is TGCAGTGCTAGAGTAGGGGACGCGCGATGGCATTTT.

The rearrangement links TRBV5-5 to TRBJ1-1; 9 nucleotides line up with TRBD1. With V trimmed by 4 bases and J by 4 bases, 5 bases remained unmatched. From germline, CDR1 is SGHKS and CDR2 YYEKEE (reference sequence). The CDR3 consists of 14 residues. The CDR3 region has the DNA TGTGCCAGCAGCCCGGGACAGGGTACCACTGAAGCTTTCTTT. Translating gives CASSPGQGTTEAFF.

The sample holds many counts of this clonotype. The chain combines TRBV6-1 with TRBJ2-6; 7 bases are shared with TRBD1. With 6 bases clipped from V and 2 bases from J, the junction kept 1 base outside the gene matches. Germline V gene data show CDR1 as MNHNS and CDR2 as SASEGT. The CDR3 runs to 14 residues. The CDR3: CASRTGAGANVLTF. For the CDR3, the DNA is TGTGCCAGCAGAACAGGGGCTGGGGCCAACGTCCTGACTTTC.

Points on this clonotype: Being one base from a much bigger clone, this may be a read error. The genes are TRBV10-3 and TRBJ2-6; D gene unclear. V was shortened by 4 bases and J by 0 bases, with 7 bases between the two germline ends. The CDR3 runs to 15 residues. Looked up from germline, CDR1 is ENHRY and CDR2 is SYGVKD. This chain's CDR3 is CAISAPISGANVLTF. CDR3 DNA: TGTGCCATCAGTGCACCGATCTCTGGGGCCAACGTCCTGACTTTC.

In its sample, this clonotype was seen a few times. The J gene is TRBJ2-7, the V gene TRBV9, with TRBD2 identical over 10 bases. The V gene's germline CDR1 is SGDLS and CDR2 YYNGEE. V was clipped by 1 base and J by 5 bases; unmatched bases: 6. The CDR3 extends over 15 amino acids. CDR3 bases: TGTGCCAGCAGCGTAACCCTAGCGGGAGTCCACGAGCAGTACTTC. It is translated as CASSVTLAGVHEQYF.

The chain is built from TRBV6-1 and TRBJ2-1, with TRBD2 matching over 9 bases. The V and J ends lost 3 bases and 3 bases, in that order; junction bases with no gene match: 3. Germline V lookup: CDR1 MNHNS, CDR2 SASEGT. The CDR3 consists of 15 residues. The CDR3 protein is CASSDSGRNYNEQFF. DNA for the CDR3: TGTGCCAGCAGTGATAGCGGGAGAAACTACAATGAGCAGTTCTTC.

This clonotype was seen a handful of times. This chain uses TRBV20-1 with TRBJ1-3; D is uncertain. The CDR3 is 14 residues long. The germline V gene has CDR1 DFQATT and CDR2 SNEGSKA (reference sequence). V was pared by 2 bases and J by 0 bases, with 8 bases between. Here the CDR3 DNA reads TGCAGTGCTAGAAACACTGACTCTGGAAACACCATATATTTT. Encoded protein: CSARNTDSGNTIYF.

J is TRBJ2-5 and V is TRBV6-6, with 8 bases lining up with TRBD1. This CDR3 region has 15 residues. The germline gives CDR1 MNHNY, CDR2 SVGAGI (reference sequence). The junction had 16 bases not matched to a gene; V was cut back by 5 bases and J by 11 bases. The CDR3 region is CASSRRTGPGGEQYF. CDR3 in DNA: TGTGCCAGCAGTCGACGGACAGGGCCAGGAGGAGAGCAGTACTTC.

The V gene is TRBV28, the J gene TRBJ2-7, with TRBD2 matching over 8 bases. V trimming: 6 bases; J trimming: 3 bases; junction bases outside the gene matches: 10. CDR1 and CDR2 (germline): MDHEN, SYDVKM. The CDR3 contains 15 residues. The CDR3: CASSQTGLDNYEQYF. In DNA, the CDR3 is TGTGCCAGCAGCCAAACGGGACTAGATAACTACGAGCAGTACTTC.

The sample holds a few counts of this clonotype. The chain links TRBV9 to TRBJ1-1; the D gene is possibly TRBD1 (5 bases). The CDR3 spans 16 residues. CDR1 and CDR2 from the germline V gene are SGDLS and YYNGEE. The V gene lost 1 base and the J gene lost 1 base, with 14 bases spanning the gap. CDR3 loop: CASSVSGSWANTEAFF. In DNA form, the CDR3 reads TGTGCCAGCAGCGTATCAGGGAGCTGGGCGAACACTGAAGCTTTCTTT.

The J gene is TRBJ1-5, the V gene TRBV5-6; 7 bases are shared with TRBD1. J was trimmed by 5 bases and V by 0 bases; bases with no gene match: 5. CDR3 length: 15 amino acids. Germline-derived CDR1 and CDR2 are SGHDT and YYEEEE. CDR3 residues: CASSLADRTYQPQHF. The CDR3 nucleotides read TGTGCCAGCAGCTTGGCGGACAGGACCTATCAGCCCCAGCATTTT.

This clonotype was recorded many times. This rearrangement joins TRBV5-6 to TRBJ2-4, with D unclear. Trimming left V 4 bases short and J 4 bases short, with 12 bases between. This CDR3 contains 14 residues. The germline V gene has CDR1 SGHDT and CDR2 YYEEEE. The CDR3: CASSPGPVKNIQYF. In DNA form, the CDR3 reads TGTGCCAGCAGCCCCGGGCCGGTTAAAAACATTCAGTACTTC.

The chain links TRBV20-1 to TRBJ1-1; D unresolved. CDR1 is DFQATT, CDR2 SNEGSKA, per germline (reference sequence). The CDR3 is 12 residues long. The V end was cut by 1 base, the J end by 8 bases, with 11 bases between. The CDR3 region has the DNA TGCAGTGCTAGAGGTAGGGTAATGGAAGCTTTCTTT. It is translated as CSARGRVMEAFF.

DNA of the CDR3: TGTGCCAGCAGCGCCTTGGGACTCGGTAATTCACCCCTCCACTTT. Translated: CASSALGLGNSPLHF. The rearrangement uses TRBV9 and TRBJ1-6, with a possible D match to TRBD1 (5 bases). This CDR3 contains 15 residues. CDR1 and CDR2 from the germline V gene are SGDLS and YYNGEE. V was trimmed by 3 bases and J by 6 bases, leaving 13 bases between them.

The V gene is TRBV2, the J gene TRBJ2-3, with 7 nucleotides matching TRBD1. The V gene's germline CDR1 is SNHLY and CDR2 FYNNEI. This CDR3 is 15 amino acids long. Here the CDR3 reads CAIGARTGPLNTQYF. CDR3 sequence (DNA): TGTGCGATAGGAGCGAGGACAGGCCCTCTCAATACGCAGTATTTT. The whole variable domain, filled in from reference TRBV2 and TRBJ2-3, reads EPEVTQTPSHQVTQMGQEVILRCVPISNHLYFYWYRQILGQKVEFLVSFYNNEISEKSEIFDDQFSVERPDGSNFTLKIRSTKLEDSAMYFCAIGARTGPLNTQYFGPGTRLTVL.

The rearrangement joins TRBV29-1 to TRBJ2-3; 8 nucleotides line up with TRBD2. This CDR3 comprises 15 residues. Germline CDR1 reads SQVTM; CDR2 reads ANQGSEA. V lost 3 bases, J lost 0 bases, and 5 bases stayed unmatched. The CDR3 DNA follows: TGCAGCGTTGAGGGTAGCGGGACTAGCACAGATACGCAGTATTTT. This encodes CSVEGSGTSTDTQYF.

The CDR3 protein is CASSSALEQYF. Written as DNA, the CDR3 is TGTGCCAGCAGTAGTGCCCTCGAGCAGTACTTC. The J gene is TRBJ2-7, the V gene TRBV2; D ambiguous. Per germline, CDR1 SNHLY and CDR2 FYNNEI. The V end was cut by 5 bases, the J end by 6 bases, with 8 bases between. The CDR3 is 11 amino acids.

As to this clonotype: One base away lies a much larger clone, so this may be a sequencing read error. V gene TRBV6-2 or TRBV6-3 combines with J gene TRBJ2-1, with 7 bases aligning to TRBD2. With V trimmed by 6 bases and J by 0 bases, 5 bases remained unmatched. This CDR3 is built from 15 residues. The germline V gene has CDR1 MNHEY and CDR2 SVGEGT. CDR3 nucleotides: TGTGCCAGCAGGACAGCGGGAAGCTCCTACAATGAGCAGTTCTTC. As protein: CASRTAGSSYNEQFF.

The rearrangement joins TRBV5-1 to TRBJ2-1; 8 nucleotides align to TRBD1. The V segment lost 4 bases and the J segment 8 bases; nucleotides outside the gene matches: 14. Germline V gene data show CDR1 as SGHRS and CDR2 as YFSETQ. CDR3 size: 16 residues. CDR3 region: CASSVTGASSADEQFF. DNA for the CDR3: TGCGCCAGCAGCGTGACAGGGGCCTCAAGCGCGGATGAGCAGTTCTTC. Full variable domain (rest looked up from reference TRBV5-1 and TRBJ2-1): KAGVTQTPRYLIKTRGQQVTLSCSPISGHRSVSWYQQTPGQGLQFLFEYFSETQRNKGNFPGRFSGRQFSNSRSEMNVSTLELGDSALYLCASSVTGASSADEQFFGPGTRLTVL.

The J gene is TRBJ2-5, the V gene TRBV7-6, with 9 bases identical to TRBD1. The J call may be incorrect, as the DNA end agrees better with TRBJ2-7. The CDR3 consists of 16 residues. Germline-derived CDR1 and CDR2 are SGHVS and FNYEAQ. CDR3 sequence (DNA): TGTGCCAGCGGCCGGACGACTGAGGGGACAGGGCGCGAGCAGTACTTC. Protein sequence: CASGRTTEGTGREQYF.

This clonotype was seen a few times. This chain uses TRBV20-1 with TRBJ2-1; TRBD2 aligns across 11 bases. V was pared by 6 bases and J by 4 bases, with 5 bases of the junction left unmatched. Germline loops: CDR1 DFQATT, CDR2 SNEGSKA (reference sequence). The CDR3 covers 14 residues. The CDR3 DNA sequence: TGCAGTGCCGCCGGACTAGCGGGTTACAATGAGCAGTTCTTC. This sequence encodes CSAAGLAGYNEQFF.

A remark on this clonotype: At one end the junction does not follow the germline gene, possibly because of a read error. J is TRBJ2-7 and V is TRBV7-9; no reliable D call. The germline CDR1 and CDR2 sequences are SEHNR and FQNEAQ (reference sequence). This CDR3 has 12 amino acids. The CDR3 DNA follows: TGTACCAGCAGCCTTCGGCCCTACGAGCAGTACTTC. This gives the protein CTSSLRPYEQYF.

There are many counts of this clonotype. An end of the junction differs from the germline gene, which may be a read error. This chain joins TRBV29-1 and TRBJ2-5; possibly TRBD1 for D (5 bases). Germline values: CDR1 SQVTM, CDR2 ANQGSEA. The CDR3 is made up of 14 amino acids. CDR3 region: CSVEEGLPQDTQYF. The CDR3 DNA reads as TGCAGCGTTGAAGAGGGGCTCCCCCAAGACACCCAGTACTTC.

On this clonotype: One base away lies a much larger clone, so this may be a sequencing read error. The chain combines TRBV4-1 with TRBJ2-1; D call uncertain. Germline CDR1 and CDR2: MGHRA and YSYEKL. V gave up 1 base and J gave up 10 bases, with 14 bases separating them. The CDR3 consists of 14 residues. The CDR3 spells CASSQGQTAREQFF. For the CDR3, the DNA is TGCGCCAGCAGCCAAGGTCAGACCGCCAGGGAGCAGTTCTTC.